These 30 T cell receptor beta chains came from one sample sequenced in a study of identical twins. MiXCR was run by TCRdb on the 5' RACE reads, yielding one entry per CDR3 protein. The data hold over 600,000 distinct CDR3 sequences, with around 20% observed a single time. This sample also appeared in a second study, on T cells expressing NK-cell markers.

Sequencing input: PBMCs. All receptors come from a woman under 30 in good health.

This clonotype has at least ten counts. V gene TRBV20-1 combines with J gene TRBJ2-1; a possible D gene is TRBD2 (5 bases). The CDR3 consists of 13 residues. CDR1 and CDR2 from the germline V gene are DFQATT and SNEGSKA (reference sequence). V lost 3 bases and J 0 bases, leaving 6 bases between the germline ends. The CDR3 region has the DNA TGCAGTGCTAGTGACTACTCCTACAATGAGCAGTTCTTC. Protein sequence: CSASDYSYNEQFF.

J is TRBJ2-5 and V is TRBV4-2; 8 bases are shared with TRBD2. Germline assignment: CDR1 LGHNA and CDR2 YNFKEQ. The CDR3 is 16 residues long. The ends lost 0 bases at V and 3 bases at J; junction bases unmatched: 6. The CDR3 loop reads CASSQDYGGAEETQYF. CDR3 nucleotides: TGTGCCAGCAGCCAAGATTACGGGGGGGCGGAAGAGACCCAGTACTTC.

The V gene is TRBV7-9, the J gene TRBJ2-7; D remains unclear. The germline V gene encodes CDR1 SEHNR and CDR2 FQNEAQ (reference sequence). CDR3 size: 13 residues. V lost 5 bases to trimming and J lost 6 bases, with 14 bases between them. CDR3 nucleotides: TGTGCCAGCAGCCCGAGTGGAACCACCGAGCAGTACTTC. It codes for CASSPSGTTEQYF.

This clonotype was picked up a small number of times. The chain carries TRBV20-1 and TRBJ2-7; TRBD2 aligns across 7 bases. V shed 4 bases and J 2 bases; nucleotides not matched to a gene: 5. Germline CDR1 and CDR2: DFQATT and SNEGSKA (reference sequence). This CDR3 contains 13 residues. The chain's CDR3 is CSAIGGSAYEQYF. In DNA form, the CDR3 reads TGCAGTGCTATCGGGGGGTCGGCCTACGAGCAGTACTTC.

This clonotype was observed a handful of times. The V gene is TRBV5-1, the J gene TRBJ2-1, with D possibly matching TRBD1 (6 bases). Trimming left V 4 bases short and J 4 bases short, with 9 bases between. Germline V gene data show CDR1 as SGHRS and CDR2 as YFSETQ. The CDR3 sequence is 13 residues long. The CDR3 loop is CASSGGRYNEQFF. The CDR3 DNA follows: TGCGCCAGCAGCGGGGGCCGGTACAATGAGCAGTTCTTC.

Many counts were recorded for this clonotype. The J gene is TRBJ2-5, the V gene TRBV20-1; D remains ambiguous. Germline V gene sequence: CDR1 DFQATT, CDR2 SNEGSKA (reference sequence). Trimming pared 3 bases from V and 2 bases from J, leaving 7 bases between. This CDR3 is built from 12 residues. The CDR3 reads CSASSRQETQYF. CDR3 in DNA: TGCAGTGCTAGTTCTAGACAAGAGACCCAGTACTTC.

The chain links TRBV19 to TRBJ2-2; 8 bases are a match to TRBD2. Germline V CDR1 and CDR2: LNHDA, SQIVND (reference sequence). The CDR3 runs to 15 residues. J was trimmed by 6 bases and V by 5 bases; bases with no gene match: 8. The chain's CDR3 is CASSPHRREAGELFF. For the CDR3, the DNA is TGTGCCAGTAGTCCCCACCGGCGGGAGGCCGGGGAGCTGTTTTTT.

V and J are TRBV20-1 and TRBJ2-7, with D possibly TRBD2 on 6 matching bases. Trimming pared 2 bases from V and 3 bases from J, leaving 11 bases between. The CDR3 runs 13 residues. Germline V gene data show CDR1 as DFQATT and CDR2 as SNEGSKA (reference sequence). The CDR3: CSARRTMDYEQYF. In nucleotides, the CDR3 is TGCAGTGCTAGAAGGACTATGGACTACGAGCAGTACTTC.

This clonotype has more than one count but fewer than ten. The J gene is TRBJ2-7, the V gene TRBV20-1; 8 bases line up with TRBD1. The CDR3 extends over 13 amino acids. Germline assignment: CDR1 DFQATT and CDR2 SNEGSKA (reference sequence). V shed 6 bases and J 9 bases; nucleotides not matched to a gene: 13. CDR3 protein: CSARLSRGRGQYF. The CDR3, as DNA: TGCAGTGCCAGGCTTAGCAGGGGGCGCGGGCAGTACTTC.

This clonotype was found many times. The chain couples TRBV5-1 to TRBJ2-5, with 7 positions matching TRBD2. CDR3 length: 16 residues. Germline CDR1 and CDR2: SGHRS and YFSETQ. J lost 4 bases, V lost 1 base, and 10 bases had no gene match. The CDR3 region is CASSLSPPGGGETQYF. As DNA, the CDR3 is TGCGCCAGCAGCTTGTCACCCCCGGGAGGAGGAGAGACCCAGTACTTC.

The chain links TRBV11-2 to TRBJ2-3; 8 nucleotides align to TRBD2. The CDR3 runs 14 residues. V lost 4 bases to trimming and J lost 4 bases; unmatched junction nucleotides: 4. Germline CDR1 SGHAT, CDR2 FQNNGV. Here the CDR3 reads CASSYGLAPDTQYF. CDR3 DNA sequence: TGTGCCAGCAGCTACGGACTAGCCCCAGATACGCAGTATTTT.

This clonotype was counted between two and nine times. The rearrangement links TRBV12-3 or TRBV12-4 to TRBJ1-1; perhaps TRBD1 as D (6 bases). V was pared by 4 bases and J by 10 bases, with 13 bases between. The length of the CDR3 is 12 residues. The chain's CDR3 is CASSSGTRGAFF. The CDR3 region has the DNA TGTGCCAGCAGTTCCGGGACAAGAGGAGCTTTCTTT.

V gene TRBV18 combines with J gene TRBJ2-1; a possible D gene is TRBD2 (5 bases). Germline V gene data show CDR1 as KGHSH and CDR2 as LQKENI. The length of the CDR3 is 13 residues. Deletions cut 3 bases from V and 6 bases from J, with 9 bases between. The CDR3 nucleotides are TGTGCCAGCTCACCCGCTCGGGGCAATGAGCAGTTCTTC. Protein product: CASSPARGNEQFF.

The V and J genes are TRBV12-3 or TRBV12-4 and TRBJ1-1, with TRBD1 matching 7 bases. This CDR3 has 15 residues. The ends lost 3 bases at V and 5 bases at J; junction bases unmatched: 9. CDR3 residues: CASSLGRGRSTEAFF. In nucleotides, the CDR3 is TGTGCCAGCAGTTTGGGAAGGGGGCGATCAACTGAAGCTTTCTTT.

This clonotype was observed a handful of times. V is TRBV5-1 and J is TRBJ2-7; 7 bases match TRBD1. The CDR3 sequence is 16 residues long. Trimming took 1 base from V and 1 from J; bases not matched to a gene: 8. The germline gives CDR1 SGHRS, CDR2 YFSETQ. This CDR3 is CASSLSPGTDSYEQYF. The CDR3 DNA reads TGCGCCAGCAGCTTGTCCCCCGGGACAGATTCCTACGAGCAGTACTTC.

This clonotype was counted a few times. The CDR3 DNA reads TGCAGTGCTGGGAAGGACGCCAGATTTACTGAAGCTTTCTTT. Its translation is CSAGKDARFTEAFF. The genes are TRBV20-1 and TRBJ1-1; D gene ambiguous. CDR3 length: 14 residues. CDR1 and CDR2 from the germline V gene are DFQATT and SNEGSKA (reference sequence). V lost 5 bases to trimming and J lost 5 bases, with 18 bases between them.

This sequence joins TRBV15 and TRBJ2-7; D might be TRBD1 (6 bases). Per the germline V gene, CDR1 is LNHNV and CDR2 is YYDKDF (reference sequence). Trimming shortened V by 2 bases and J by 0 bases, and 14 bases separated the two germline ends. The CDR3 is 16 amino acids. The CDR3 region is CATSRLQGKISYEQYF. The CDR3 coding sequence is TGTGCCACCAGCAGATTACAGGGAAAAATCTCCTACGAGCAGTACTTC. Complete variable domain (other parts from reference TRBV15 and TRBJ2-7): DAMVIQNPRYQVTQFGKPVTLSCSQTLNHNVMYWYQQKSSQAPKLLFHYYDKDFNNEADTPDNFQSRRPNTSFCFLDIRSPGLGDTAMYLCATSRLQGKISYEQYFGPGTRLTVT.

This clonotype showed up many times. The CDR3: CAISEGRSYEQYF. CDR3 nucleotide sequence: TGTGCCATCAGTGAAGGACGAAGCTACGAGCAGTACTTC. J is TRBJ2-7 and V is TRBV10-3; D call uncertain. Trimming cost V 3 bases and J 3 bases, with 9 bases left between them. Germline CDR1 ENHRY, CDR2 SYGVKD. The length of the CDR3 is 13 residues.

In nucleotides, the CDR3 is TGCAGCGTTTTCCATGGAGAAAAACTGTTTTTT. Translation: CSVFHGEKLFF. The chain combines TRBV29-1 with TRBJ1-4; the D is unclear. The V gene's germline CDR1 is SQVTM and CDR2 ANQGSEA. V shed 5 bases and J shed 8 bases, with 9 bases lying between them. CDR3 size: 11 residues.

This clonotype was observed a few times. The chain combines TRBV12-3 or TRBV12-4 with TRBJ2-7; 10 bases align to TRBD1. The CDR3 consists of 16 residues. The J segment lost 3 bases and the V segment lost 2 bases, leaving 7 bases of the junction unmatched. In DNA form, the CDR3 reads TGTGCCAGCAGTTTACCCCGGGACAGGGGAGACTACGAGCAGTACTTC. It translates to CASSLPRDRGDYEQYF.

This clonotype was found once. The rearrangement uses TRBV7-9 and TRBJ2-2; D unresolved. The germline CDR1 and CDR2 sequences are SEHNR and FQNEAQ (reference sequence). The V end lost 6 bases, the J end lost 4 bases, and 15 bases lay between the germline ends. The CDR3 is made up of 15 amino acids. The CDR3 reads CASSQVTSFTGELFF. Here the CDR3 DNA reads TGTGCCAGCAGTCAAGTCACTTCTTTCACCGGGGAGCTGTTTTTT.

The V gene is TRBV20-1, the J gene TRBJ2-7, with D possibly matching TRBD2 (5 bases). The CDR3 totals 12 residues. Per germline, CDR1 DFQATT and CDR2 SNEGSKA (reference sequence). Trimming left V 3 bases short and J 6 bases short, with 12 bases between. CDR3 region: CSASIRAGEQYF. The CDR3 nucleotides are TGCAGTGCTAGCATACGGGCGGGCGAGCAGTACTTC.

There are a few counts of this clonotype. The chain joins TRBV12-3 or TRBV12-4 to TRBJ2-2, with 8 bases matching TRBD2. The ends lost 11 bases at V and 4 bases at J; junction bases unmatched: 12. The CDR3 runs to 15 residues. This chain's CDR3 is CAGTRGGGITGELFF. Here the CDR3 DNA reads TGTGCCGGAACCCGGGGGGGCGGGATCACCGGGGAGCTGTTTTTT.

V and J are TRBV5-1 and TRBJ2-2, with D tentatively TRBD1 or TRBD2 (5 bases each). There are 15 residues in the CDR3. Germline lookup yields CDR1 SGHRS and CDR2 YFSETQ. Trimming took 0 bases from V and 5 from J, leaving 11 bases between them. In DNA form, the CDR3 reads TGCGCCAGCAGCTTGGCCGGGACCATAACCGGGGAGCTGTTTTTT. Its translation: CASSLAGTITGELFF.

J is TRBJ2-7 and V is TRBV5-1, with D hard to call. The germline V and J ends were trimmed by 4 bases and 0 bases, with 14 bases remaining between them. The CDR3 runs to 15 residues. The germline V gene encodes CDR1 SGHRS and CDR2 YFSETQ. This chain's CDR3 is CASSQRRRSSYEQYF. In nucleotides, the CDR3 is TGCGCCAGCAGCCAGAGGAGACGGAGCTCCTACGAGCAGTACTTC.

This clonotype has a count of ten or more. One end of the junction varies from germline; a read error may be responsible. The rearrangement joins TRBV5-1 to TRBJ2-5; D is ambiguous. Looked up from germline, CDR1 is SGHRS and CDR2 is YFSETQ. The CDR3 covers 12 residues. CDR3 region: CASSLTSETQYF. CDR3 DNA sequence: TGTGCCAGCAGCTTAACCTCAGAGACCCAGTACTTC.

This clonotype was counted ten times or more. This chain joins TRBV7-8 and TRBJ1-5; D might be TRBD1 (5 bases). Germline V gene sequence: CDR1 SGHVS, CDR2 FQNEAQ. The CDR3 covers 13 residues. The V gene lost 7 bases and the J gene lost 5 bases, with 12 bases spanning the gap. CDR3 sequence: CASTLGPDQPQHF. The CDR3 nucleotides are TGTGCCAGCACCTTGGGACCCGATCAGCCCCAGCATTTT.

V and J are TRBV20-1 and TRBJ2-6; TRBD2 might be the D (5 bases). This CDR3 contains 17 residues. V was shortened by 3 bases and J by 0 bases, with 15 bases between the two germline ends. The V gene's germline CDR1 is DFQATT and CDR2 SNEGSKA (reference sequence). Written as DNA, the CDR3 is TGCAGTGCTAGGCCCCGGGGATCCCCCTCTGGGGCCAACGTCCTGACTTTC. Its translation is CSARPRGSPSGANVLTF.

This clonotype was seen a handful of times. This chain joins TRBV4-2 and TRBJ2-3; D is unresolved. V was cut by 0 bases and J by 6 bases, with 7 bases left in between. Germline CDR1 is LGHNA and CDR2 is YNFKEQ. The CDR3 runs 13 residues. The CDR3 loop is CASSQEGKDTQYF. CDR3 in DNA: TGTGCCAGCAGCCAAGAGGGCAAGGATACGCAGTATTTT.

J is TRBJ2-7 and V is TRBV29-1, with 7 bases lining up with TRBD1. V lost 7 bases, J lost 5 bases, and 5 bases stayed unmatched. In germline, CDR1 is SQVTM, CDR2 ANQGSEA. The CDR3 covers 11 residues. The CDR3 protein is CSGTGANEQYF. CDR3 nucleotides: TGCAGCGGAACAGGGGCCAACGAGCAGTACTTC.